These 29 T cell receptor beta chains came from one sample sequenced in a study of T cells in Graves' hyperthyroidism and ophthalmopathy. From RNA transcripts, TCR beta CDR3 regions were amplified. Researchers ran a first-round RT-PCR on the TCR CDR3 using the HTBI primer set. TCRdb processed the multiplex PCR reads anew with MiXCR; each CDR3 protein has one entry. The profile shows approximately 740,000 distinct CDR3 sequences, around 15% of them singletons. The sequenced sample was blood. The receptors were gathered from a woman aged 18-29 years with Graves' hyperthyroidism.

This clonotype appeared a few times. This chain uses TRBV7-9 with TRBJ2-5; 8 nucleotides align to TRBD1. The CDR3 is 16 residues long. CDR1 is SEHNR and CDR2 is FQNEAQ in the germline V gene (reference sequence). Trimming cost V 5 bases and J 5 bases; bases outside gene matches: 13. The CDR3 protein is CASSPTGQGKRETQYF. The CDR3 DNA follows: TGTGCCAGCAGCCCGACCGGACAGGGAAAGAGGGAGACCCAGTACTTC.

This clonotype was detected ten times or more. J is TRBJ2-3 and V is TRBV6-8; TRBD2 might be the D (6 bases). The CDR3 contains 14 residues. CDR1 is MNHGY and CDR2 is SAAAGT in the germline V gene. Trimming removed 10 bases from V and 2 bases from J, with 16 bases in between. CDR3 sequence reads: CATGLARYTDTQYF. The DNA of the CDR3 is TGTGCCACCGGCCTAGCGAGGTACACAGATACGCAGTATTTT.

Many counts were recorded for this clonotype. The rearrangement uses TRBV24-1 and TRBJ2-3, with D maybe TRBD2 (5 bases). CDR1 and CDR2 from the germline V gene are KGHDR and SFDVKD. V shed 5 bases and J shed 6 bases, with 14 bases lying between them. The CDR3 is 14 residues long. The CDR3 DNA follows: TGTGCCACCAGTGGGAGAGGGCCGGTGGATACGCAGTATTTT. As protein: CATSGRGPVDTQYF.

Only a few counts were recorded for this clonotype. The rearrangement joins TRBV20-1 to TRBJ1-2; 9 positions match TRBD1. Trimming took 0 bases from V and 7 from J; bases not matched to a gene: 9. Germline loops: CDR1 DFQATT, CDR2 SNEGSKA (reference sequence). There are 15 residues in the CDR3. DNA for the CDR3: TGCAGTGCTAGAGATCCCACACAGGGGGCGGGTGGCTACACCTTC. Translation gives CSARDPTQGAGGYTF.

This clonotype was picked up many times. The rearrangement joins TRBV7-2 to TRBJ2-3; 14 bases map to TRBD2. V dropped 3 bases and J dropped 6; count of bases not matched to a gene: 14. Per germline, CDR1 SGHTA and CDR2 FQGNSA. This CDR3 is 19 amino acids long. CDR3 loop: CASSLTSGRAYNVPDTQYF. DNA of the CDR3: TGTGCCAGCAGCTTGACTAGCGGGAGGGCGTATAACGTCCCGGATACGCAGTATTTT.

V usage is TRBV24-1 and J usage is TRBJ1-1; tentative D call: TRBD1 (6 bases). Germline V gene sequence: CDR1 KGHDR, CDR2 SFDVKD. With 2 bases removed from V and 3 bases from J, the gap between germline ends came to 9 bases. The CDR3 length is 14 residues. The CDR3 reads CATSDSRGDTEAFF. The DNA for the CDR3 is TGTGCCACCAGTGATTCCAGGGGAGACACTGAAGCTTTCTTT.

This clonotype came up a few times. This chain uses TRBV4-2 with TRBJ2-7; D is undetermined. The CDR3 has 16 residues. Deletions cut 0 bases from V and 0 bases from J, with 12 bases between. Germline V gene data show CDR1 as LGHNA and CDR2 as YNFKEQ. CDR3 loop: CASSQDPRPSSYEQYF. The CDR3 nucleotides read TGTGCCAGCAGCCAAGATCCTAGACCCAGCTCCTACGAGCAGTACTTC.

The chain links TRBV20-1 to TRBJ2-6; maybe TRBD1 (5 bases). CDR1 DFQATT and CDR2 SNEGSKA come from the germline V gene (reference sequence). The ends were cut back, 0 bases at V and 1 base at J, with 13 bases in the middle. This CDR3 is 17 amino acids long. CDR3 nucleotides: TGCAGTGCTAGAGATCCCTCAGGGCGATCTGGGGCCAACGTCCTGACTTTC. As protein: CSARDPSGRSGANVLTF.

This clonotype was observed at least ten times. The chain employs TRBV4-1 and TRBJ2-5; no firm D call. V was shortened by 3 bases and J by 2 bases, with 13 bases between the two germline ends. The CDR3 consists of 15 residues. CDR1 and CDR2 (germline): MGHRA, YSYEKL. CDR3 DNA: TGCGCCAGCAGCCAGATGGCCCGGGCTCAAGAGACCCAGTACTTC. This codes for CASSQMARAQETQYF.

The chain is built from TRBV10-3 and TRBJ1-1; 10 bases align to TRBD1. J lost 1 base, V lost 6 bases, and 5 bases had no gene match. The CDR3 is made up of 15 amino acids. Germline lookup yields CDR1 ENHRY and CDR2 SYGVKD. DNA for the CDR3: TGTGCCATCAGCCGACAGGGGGCTTCGAACACTGAAGCTTTCTTT. Its translation is CAISRQGASNTEAFF.

The chain links TRBV28 to TRBJ2-5; 8 nucleotides agree with TRBD1. Germline lookup yields CDR1 MDHEN and CDR2 SYDVKM. Losses at the gene ends were 5 bases for V and 1 base for J; bases not matched to a gene: 9. CDR3 length: 16 amino acids. The CDR3 is CASSDLDREVQETQYF. The CDR3, as DNA: TGTGCCAGCAGTGACCTGGACAGGGAGGTCCAAGAGACCCAGTACTTC.

This clonotype was counted ten times or more. This chain links TRBV18 with TRBJ1-1, with D unresolved. The CDR3 is 13 amino acids. V lost 7 bases to trimming and J lost 0 bases, with 9 bases between them. Germline lookup yields CDR1 KGHSH and CDR2 LQKENI. The CDR3 DNA sequence: TGTGCCAGCTTCGGAGTTTTGAACACTGAAGCTTTCTTT. Amino acids: CASFGVLNTEAFF.

In its sample, this clonotype was seen once. This chain links TRBV29-1 with TRBJ2-2; unclear D gene. The length of the CDR3 is 13 residues. Germline loops: CDR1 SQVTM, CDR2 ANQGSEA. Trimming stripped 7 bases from V and 7 bases from J, with 16 bases between. DNA for the CDR3: TGCAGCGCCGCATACAGAACGGACGGGGAGCTGTTTTTT. Its translation is CSAAYRTDGELFF.

This clonotype was counted many times. Here the CDR3 DNA reads TGTGCCAGCAGCTTAGGGGCAGCGACATCCCCCTACAATGAGCAGTTCTTC. Its translation is CASSLGAATSPYNEQFF. The chain joins TRBV7-8 to TRBJ2-1; D ambiguous. CDR3 size: 17 residues. Germline V gene lookup returns CDR1 SGHVS and CDR2 FQNEAQ. V was cut by 1 base and J by 2 bases, with 15 bases left in between.

This clonotype was observed many times. The chain recombines TRBV20-1 with TRBJ2-5; 10 nucleotides match TRBD1. Unmatched junction bases numbered 10, after V lost 6 bases and J lost 0 bases. The CDR3 spans 16 residues. Germline assignment: CDR1 DFQATT and CDR2 SNEGSKA (reference sequence). The CDR3 loop reads CSADGTGAYYQETQYF. The CDR3, as DNA: TGCAGTGCCGACGGGACAGGGGCCTACTACCAAGAGACCCAGTACTTC.

This clonotype was seen at least ten times. The chain has TRBV6-2 or TRBV6-3 and TRBJ1-2, with D possibly TRBD1 on 5 matching bases. V lost 5 bases to trimming and J lost 8 bases, with 12 bases between them. CDR1 MNHEY and CDR2 SVGEGT come from the germline V gene. The CDR3 spans 12 residues. The CDR3 loop is CASSTGTRGYTF. The CDR3 DNA follows: TGTGCCAGCAGTACCGGGACGAGGGGCTACACCTTC.

The table lists this clonotype with many counts. The V call is TRBV10-3, the J call TRBJ2-7; 9 bases line up with TRBD2. The germline gives CDR1 ENHRY, CDR2 SYGVKD. V lost 2 bases, J lost 4 bases, and 3 bases stayed unmatched. The CDR3 covers 14 residues. The CDR3 DNA sequence: TGTGCCATCAGTGAGACCAGCGGGAGGTACGAGCAGTACTTC. Its protein product is CAISETSGRYEQYF.

This clonotype was observed a handful of times. The CDR3 nucleotides read TGTGCCAGCAGCCAAGAAAGTCAGATTCCAGGCTCCTACGAGCAGTACTTC. It encodes CASSQESQIPGSYEQYF. The chain links TRBV3-1 to TRBJ2-7; D is uncertain. The germline CDR1 and CDR2 sequences are LGHDT and YNNKEL (reference sequence). CDR3 length: 17 amino acids. The V gene lost 0 bases and the J gene lost 0 bases, with 15 bases spanning the gap.

This clonotype was recorded at least ten times. The rearrangement links TRBV11-3 to TRBJ2-5; the match to TRBD2 covers 14 bases. The trim removed 0 bases at V and 3 bases at J, leaving 6 bases unmatched. This CDR3 region has 18 residues. Germline CDR1 is SGHNT and CDR2 is YENEEA. The CDR3 nucleotides read TGTGCCAGCAGCTTAGATCTCGTGGGACTAGCGGGAGAAGAGACCCAGTACTTC. This translates into CASSLDLVGLAGEETQYF.

This clonotype was seen more than once but under ten times. The genes are TRBV7-2 and TRBJ2-2; D is perhaps TRBD1 (6 bases). V gave up 3 bases and J gave up 3 bases, with 8 bases separating them. This CDR3 contains 14 residues. The germline V gene has CDR1 SGHTA and CDR2 FQGNSA. The CDR3 loop is CASSFGTYTGELFF. The DNA for the CDR3 is TGTGCCAGCAGCTTCGGGACATACACCGGGGAGCTGTTTTTT.

The chain employs TRBV6-1 and TRBJ2-5; D is tentatively TRBD1 or TRBD2 (5 bases each). Deletions cut 6 bases from V and 4 bases from J, with 27 bases between. The CDR3 totals 18 residues. From germline, CDR1 is MNHNS and CDR2 SASEGT. CDR3 protein: CASRGDTRRGRAGETQYF. In DNA form, the CDR3 reads TGTGCCAGCAGGGGAGACACTAGAAGGGGCAGGGCGGGAGAGACCCAGTACTTC.

This clonotype has a count of ten or more. The V gene is TRBV29-1, the J gene TRBJ2-2; the D gene is possibly TRBD2 (5 bases). V was trimmed by 7 bases and J by 4 bases, leaving 22 bases between them. This CDR3 contains 16 residues. Germline values: CDR1 SQVTM, CDR2 ANQGSEA. For the CDR3, the DNA is TGCAGCGCTCGTTTAAGCGGAACCGAGGGCACCGGGGAGCTGTTTTTT. This codes for CSARLSGTEGTGELFF.

Note on this clonotype: One base away lies a much larger clone, so this may be a sequencing read error. The chain uses TRBV2 and TRBJ2-3; D perhaps matches TRBD2 (7 bases). Germline V CDR1 and CDR2: SNHLY, FYNNEI. V was cut by 11 bases and J by 5 bases, with 23 bases left in between. The CDR3 is 15 amino acids. In DNA form, the CDR3 reads TGTGCCGGCACCACCTCGGGGGGCGCCGAAGATACGCAGTATTTT. It codes for CAGTTSGGAEDTQYF.

At least ten counts were recorded for this clonotype. The V gene is TRBV11-3, the J gene TRBJ1-1, with no clear D. CDR1 is SGHNT, CDR2 YENEEA, per germline. There are 14 residues in the CDR3. V gave up 4 bases and J gave up 1 base, with 10 bases separating them. CDR3 DNA sequence: TGTGCCAGCAGCTCCCGGAGGACGAACACTGAAGCTTTCTTT. Its translation is CASSSRRTNTEAFF. The entire variable domain, with the rest obtained from reference TRBV11-3 and TRBJ1-1, is as follows: EAGVVQSPRYKIIEKKQPVAFWCNPISGHNTLYWYLQNLGQGPELLIRYENEEAVDDSQLPKDRFSAERLKGVDSTLKIQPAELGDSAVYLCASSSRRTNTEAFFGQGTRLTVV.

This clonotype was seen only a few times. The chain recombines TRBV24-1 with TRBJ1-1; D is unclear. V lost 4 bases to trimming and J lost 5 bases, with 10 bases between them. CDR1 and CDR2 (germline): KGHDR, SFDVKD. CDR3 length: 13 residues. The CDR3 region has the DNA TGTGCCACCAGTGAAAGGCGGGGAACTGAAGCTTTCTTT. This encodes CATSERRGTEAFF.

V gene TRBV18 combines with J gene TRBJ1-2; D is ambiguous. This CDR3 region has 13 residues. Germline lookup yields CDR1 KGHSH and CDR2 LQKENI. Trimming took 3 bases from V and 6 from J, leaving 11 bases between them. CDR3 residues: CASSPAAANGYTF. The CDR3 nucleotides read TGTGCCAGCTCACCGGCGGCAGCCAATGGCTACACCTTC.

Only a few counts were recorded for this clonotype. The V and J genes are TRBV28 and TRBJ2-7; TRBD2 agrees at 11 bases. V trimming: 8 bases; J trimming: 3 bases; junction bases outside the gene matches: 12. Germline lookup yields CDR1 MDHEN and CDR2 SYDVKM. CDR3 length: 16 amino acids. The CDR3 DNA follows: TGTGCCAGCGGTTCCTCCCGACTAGCGGGATACTACGAGCAGTACTTC. Amino acids: CASGSSRLAGYYEQYF.

This clonotype was counted many times. The chain is built from TRBV7-2 and TRBJ2-7; TRBD1 might be the D (5 bases). Gene TRBJ2-1 matches the end of the DNA better, so the J call may be wrong. The CDR3 runs to 14 residues. The V gene's germline CDR1 is SGHTA and CDR2 FQGNSA. For the CDR3, the DNA is TGTGCCAGCAGCTACGACGGTGGGGCCTACGAGCAGTTCTTC. This gives the protein CASSYDGGAYEQFF.

The table lists this clonotype with a few counts. The chain uses TRBV20-1 and TRBJ2-1; maybe TRBD2 (6 bases). Germline V lookup: CDR1 DFQATT, CDR2 SNEGSKA (reference sequence). This CDR3 spans 11 amino acids. V was clipped by 5 bases and J by 12 bases, with 14 bases between them. CDR3 coding DNA: TGCAGTGCTCCGGACTATCCTCTGCAGTTCTTC. This encodes CSAPDYPLQFF.